This record covers a single T cell receptor beta chain. Generated by immunoSEQ multiplex PCR, the TCRdb table keeps only in-frame clones and is missing some. The sample includes 170,000 or so clones, approximately 91% of them seen just once. The sample comes from a study of control samples from healthy donors and cancer patients. Trimming stripped 8 bases from V and 3 bases from J, with 14 bases between. This CDR3 has 13 amino acids. The germline CDR1 and CDR2 sequences are SNHLY and FYNNEI. The specimen was blood. This rearrangement joins TRBV2 to TRBJ2-7; TRBD1 or TRBD2 may be the D gene (6 bases each). This TCR derives from a woman aged 40 to 50 in good health. The CDR3 region has the DNA TGTGCCAGCTTCTCGGCGGGACACTACGAGCAGTACTTC. It is translated as CASFSAGHYEQYF.